Below, 9 T cell receptor beta chains from the same sample are listed, as sequenced in a study of shared T cell receptors in the human thymus. The assay was immunoSEQ multiplex PCR, and TCRdb's table has in-frame clones only and misses some. Of 630,000 or so clones listed, about 90% are singletons. The same specimen was also included in a second study, on human thymus T cells.

Sequenced input: thymocytes. These receptors all come from a boy younger than two with a congenital heart defect.

CDR3 sequence reads: CASSLDGHKKKAFF. Here the CDR3 DNA reads TGTGCCAGCAGTTTGGACGGACACAAAAAAAAGGCTTTCTTT. The chain carries TRBV27 and TRBJ1-1; TRBD1 might be the D (5 bases). The germline gives CDR1 MNHEY, CDR2 SMNVEV (reference sequence). V was shortened by 3 bases and J by 11 bases, with 19 bases between the two germline ends. The CDR3 loop spans 14 amino acids.

V and J are TRBV19 and TRBJ1-5; possible D gene TRBD1, 5 bases. The CDR3 is 17 residues long. CDR1 is LNHDA, CDR2 SQIVND, per germline (reference sequence). Trimming pared 3 bases from V and 1 base from J, leaving 16 bases between. The CDR3 nucleotides read TGTGCCAGTAGTATTCCACCCAAGGGGCTGAGCAATCAGCCCCAGCATTTT. Its protein is CASSIPPKGLSNQPQHF.

The chain has TRBV5-4 and TRBJ2-1; 9 bases are a match to TRBD1. Trimming removed 4 bases from V and 4 bases from J; junction bases left unmatched: 21. Germline lookup yields CDR1 SGHNT and CDR2 YYREEE (reference sequence). This CDR3 is 20 amino acids long. CDR3 residues: CASSPPHRTGVRGSYNEQFF. Written as DNA, the CDR3 is TGTGCCAGCAGCCCCCCTCACAGGACAGGGGTGCGGGGAAGTTACAATGAGCAGTTCTTC.

The chain carries TRBV4-3 and TRBJ1-6, with 10 bases matching TRBD1. CDR1 is LGHNA, CDR2 YSLEER, per germline. The ends lost 0 bases at V and 11 bases at J; junction bases unmatched: 7. This CDR3 has 16 amino acids. CDR3: CASSQDPGTGEPPLHF. The CDR3 DNA sequence: TGCGCCAGCAGCCAAGATCCTGGGACAGGGGAACCACCCCTCCACTTT.

The genes are TRBV5-6 and TRBJ2-3; 9 bases align to TRBD2. CDR1 is SGHDT and CDR2 is YYEEEE in the germline V gene. This CDR3 contains 15 residues. Losses at the gene ends were 4 bases for V and 2 bases for J; bases not matched to a gene: 5. The DNA of the CDR3 is TGTGCCAGCAGCCCTTTAGCGGGGGTCACAGATACGCAGTATTTT. As protein: CASSPLAGVTDTQYF. Full variable domain (outside the CDR3, taken from reference TRBV5-6 and TRBJ2-3): DAGVTQSPTHLIKTRGQQVTLRCSPKSGHDTVSWYQQALGQGPQFIFQYYEEEERQRGNFPDRFSGHQFPNYSSELNVNALLLGDSALYLCASSPLAGVTDTQYFGPGTRLTVL.

This clone was recorded once. CDR3 in amino acids: CASSGSSGSPNTDTQYF. The DNA for the CDR3 is TGTGCCAGCAGTGGGTCCTCAGGGTCGCCTAACACAGATACGCAGTATTTT. V and J are TRBV6-1 and TRBJ2-3, with D possibly being TRBD1 (5 bases). The V gene's germline CDR1 is MNHNS and CDR2 SASEGT. This CDR3 spans 17 amino acids. The V end lost 4 bases, the J end lost 2 bases, and 19 bases lay between the germline ends.

The chain couples TRBV7-8 to TRBJ2-7; D possibly corresponds to TRBD1 (6 bases). Germline loops: CDR1 SGHVS, CDR2 FQNEAQ. The V end was cut by 5 bases, the J end by 3 bases, with 17 bases between. The CDR3 length is 15 residues. This chain's CDR3 is CASSPARDTFYEQYF. The CDR3 coding sequence is TGTGCCAGCAGCCCAGCACGGGACACCTTCTACGAGCAGTACTTC.

This clone was observed once. The gene calls are TRBV23-1 and TRBJ1-2; TRBD1 matches 10 bases. TRBV23-1 is an ORF for which the function is uncertain. CDR3 length: 17 amino acids. The J segment lost 8 bases and the V segment lost 4 bases, leaving 16 bases of the junction unmatched. The DNA of the CDR3 is TGCGCCAGCAGTCTTTACGGCCCTGACAGGGGGCGTGGAGGCTACACCTTC. It translates to CASSLYGPDRGRGGYTF.

Note on this clone: The sample carries other DNA sequences with the same CDR3. The V gene is TRBV27, the J gene TRBJ1-2; D might be TRBD1 (5 bases). Germline loops: CDR1 MNHEY, CDR2 SMNVEV (reference sequence). V lost 2 bases and J 4 bases, leaving 8 bases between the germline ends. The CDR3 loop spans 13 amino acids. DNA for the CDR3: TGTGCCAGCAGTTTACAGGGCGGCTATGGCTACACCTTC. Translation: CASSLQGGYGYTF.